This T cell receptor (beta chain) was sequenced during a study of beta chain features in type 1 diabetes. Study-wide results and caveats: Reduced insertions and increased deletions marked VDJ junctions in type 1 diabetes patients. The naive, central memory and Treg TCRB repertoires looked more alike in patients than they did in healthy donors. Among all four CD4+ subsets, Type 1 diabetes patients had TCRB CDR3s that were moderately but significantly shorter.

The CDR3 consists of 12 residues. Germline assignment: CDR1 SGHTA and CDR2 FQGNSA. V shed 5 bases and J shed 3 bases, with 7 bases lying between them. The entirety of the isolated RNA underwent reverse transcription, so expressed TCRB transcripts were sequenced. Each sample of naive, central memory or regulatory T cells had, on average, about 3.6 million reads. Some clones are missing from TCRdb's copy, which holds only in-frame ones; the method was immunoSEQ multiplex PCR. The table has over 300,000 clones, about a tenth seen once. In its sample, this clone was seen a few times. Its cognate antigen is unknown. CD45RO/CCR7/CD25/CD127/CD95/CD27 sorting isolated CD4+ naive, central memory, regulatory and stem cell-like memory cells.

The sample consisted of central memory CD4+ T cells from blood. The sequence was collected from a man aged 30-40 years with type 1 diabetes. The chain couples TRBV7-2 to TRBJ2-5; D remains unclear. CDR3 nucleotide sequence: TGTGCCAGCAGCGTTAACGAAGAGACCCAGTACTTC. Translating gives CASSVNEETQYF.